This T cell receptor (beta chain) was obtained from a study of shared clonotypes between healthy human individuals (dated by TCRdb to between 2020 and 2021). The study in broad terms: Three men and two women, aged 18 to 49 years, made up the cohort. The study deeply sequenced blood TCR repertoires of five healthy adults to estimate repertoire size and the extent of clonotype sharing between individuals. Per donor, three plates each were used for CD4 naive and CD4 memory, two for CD8 naive, and one for CD8 memory. Each donor's leukapheresis produced roughly between roughly 0.94 and 9.5 billion PBMCs. Different laboratories and diverse techniques were used to prepare libraries and sequence TCR repertoires, to increase sequencing depth and limit assay-specific biases.

CD8 naive samples consisted of CD45RO-negative cells that were positively selected for CCR7, yielding a CD45RA+CCR7+ population without TemRA cells. Donors were healthy HIV-negative adults with no recently reported acute infections or vaccinations. Only Caucasian adults living in Nashville, Tennessee, USA were represented among the donors. Blood was obtained by leukapheresis, after which PBMCs were separated by Ficoll-Histopaque density gradient centrifugation and cryopreserved in liquid nitrogen vapor phase. Analytical flow cytometry was used to check the purity and quantity of each magnetically sorted T cell population. Each sorted fraction had its genomic DNA isolated and then quantified by UV absorbance on a Nanodrop 2000c. Beyond this particular receptor, the publication reports: Compared with non-shared clonotypes, clonotypes shared by all four sorted-subset donors had higher generation probabilities. Naive subsets generally had larger estimated clonotype richness than memory subsets. The genetic and exposure-history diversity represented was limited by the small number of donors. When several donors were compared, the shared fraction of clonotypes was about 5.4% for naive CD4, over 3% for naive CD8, roughly 2.5% for memory CD4, and 0.3% to 0.5% for memory CD8. Rarefaction of sorted-subset datasets indicated incomplete sequencing despite the large sequencing depth. Pairwise subsampling led to the expectation that sequencing depth would affect the degree of clonotype sharing among donors. Sampling was restricted to blood, and TCR repertoires in tissues likely differ from the TCR repertoires found in blood.

The germline V gene sets CDR1 to SGDLS and CDR2 to YYNGEE. Trimming leaves V shorter by 0 bases and J shorter by 6 bases, with the junction holding 6 bases beyond the gene matches. Spanning cysteine to phenylalanine, the CDR3 consists of 16 amino acids. The entry retains the CDR3 DNA only, 48 bases that are in frame from base 1. Using the deep immunoSEQ assay, TCR CDR3 regions were amplified from genomic DNA by multiplex PCR. Genomic DNA extracted from each cell subset was distributed evenly over all wells of several immunoSEQ 96-well plates, and each plate served as one replicate. For sorted subsets, each replicate PCR was loaded with approximately 200 ng genomic DNA, equivalent to some 31,000 T cell genomes. The purified libraries were quantified using a Qubit 3.0 fluorometer, sized with a Bioanalyzer 2100, and then quantified again using the KAPA Library Quantification kit. Every immunoSEQ 96-well plate was sequenced on a dedicated single-read 150-cycle Illumina NextSeq 550 flow cell. The source study handled its data this way. Because the immunoSEQ output held only junctional sequences and lacked quality scores, the filtering could not match the filtering applied to full-length reads. Sequences were annotated with PyIR, a Python wrapper for IgBLAST v1.9, using IMGT germline references to assign V/J genes and CDR3. Reads were removed for weak V/J assignments (E-value above 1e-6), missing CDR3, stop codons, out-of-frame junctions, or ambiguous translated residues. V3J clonotypes were defined by identical inferred V gene, J gene, and CDR3 amino acid sequence. Percentage overlap between repertoires was computed as shared unique clonotypes divided by the size of the smaller repertoire. Repertoire richness was assessed with RTK rarefaction, the Chao1 estimator, and Recon v2.1 estimates of unobserved clonotypes. OLGA was used to compute generation probabilities for all TCRbeta clonotypes that the gDNA method yielded from a few donors. The immuneACCESS repertoire file appears here via TCRdb, limited to in-frame rearrangements. These files lack a portion of the clones; in checked studies, under half of the deficit traces to unresolved V genes, and the cause of the others is not known. The V and J calls and clone size were taken over from that table, and D and trimming were inferred from the DNA. The sample profile shows roughly 2,000,000 clones; about 95% of them were found once. Under 1.5% of the sample goes to the ten largest clones.

On this clone: The antigen this receptor binds is unknown. Per-base qualities were not stored, and no clone one base away is much larger.

The chain employs TRBV9 and TRBJ2-1, with TRBD2 identical over 10 junction bases. This TCR derives from a man aged 18-30 years in good health. The sequenced sample was naive CD8+ T cells sorted from blood. This specimen's cell subset or site label, interpreted: CD45RA+CCR7+. The sequence in DNA is TGTGCCAGCAGCGTAGGAGCGGGGGGGCCACCCAATGAGCAGTTCTTC. The translation is CASSVGAGGPPNEQFF.